This T cell receptor beta chain was documented in a study of T cells in localized non-small cell lung cancer (dated by TCRdb to about 2020). Concerning the study at large: Comparing tumors with uninvolved tumor-adjacent lungs, the study looked at the T cell repertoires of a few hundred patients with early-stage NSCLC. The cohort was made up of fewer than 250 treatment-naive NSCLC patients whose localized lung tumors had been resected. NSCLC patients had a mean age of approximately 66 years, and approximately 140 were male and 107 female.

As to this clone: Its binding antigen is unknown. Base qualities are missing; no much larger clone stands one base away. Other DNA sequences from this sample encode an identical CDR3 as well.

TCR beta CDR3 regions were sequenced from DNA using the immunoSEQ Assay. On the study's bioinformatics: To compute T cell density, TCR beta template counts were normalized to usable DNA, which was estimated by amplifying housekeeping genes. Richness was estimated with the preseqR package, extrapolating to 400,000 templates for PBMC samples and 120,000 templates for tissue samples. Clonality was defined by subtracting Pielou's evenness from one. Tissue-enriched TCRs were identified through differential abundance testing performed on productive amino-acid clonotypes, with a minimum total count of 5 and an alpha of 0.1. The Jaccard Index and the Morisita Overlap Index were used to quantify repertoire overlap between compartments. GLIPH grouped TCR beta CDR3s together with public tetramer-defined viral CDR3s, and a viral motif had to include at least three viral sequences and also show V-gene enrichment. TCRdb took over this immuneACCESS table, retaining in-frame rearrangements with V and J assigned. Such tables are incomplete; in checked studies, under half of the missing clones stem from an unresolved V gene, and the remainder is unexplained. D and trimming come from the DNA, and the V and J calls and clone size come from that table. Within this sample are tens of thousands of clones, with under 90% of them counted one time only. Of the sample, approximately 2% falls within the top ten clones.

At diagnosis, tumor, uninvolved tumor-adjacent lung and peripheral blood were collected and then preserved as a mix of FFPE and fresh-frozen material. For TCR repertoire profiling, blood samples were analyzed in the form of peripheral blood mononuclear cells. Broad study findings and their caveats: Because multi-region tumor sequencing was not done, intratumor heterogeneity could not be ruled out. Higher T cell density in blood was associated with longer overall survival, whereas higher clonality in adjacent lung was associated with shorter survival. Since the design was exploratory, TCR variables were selected using unadjusted p-values with no false-discovery rate correction. A median of 57 of the top 100 tumor clones turned up in the paired uninvolved adjacent lung, and about 28 of those clones also ranked among the top 100 of that same adjacent lung. The highest T cell clonality was observed in uninvolved tumor-adjacent lung, where clonality exceeded that of tumor, suggesting that antigenic responses were more focused in uninvolved tumor-adjacent lung.

Spanning cysteine to phenylalanine, the CDR3 consists of 13 amino acids. The entry retains the CDR3 DNA only, 39 bases that are in frame from base 1. Relative to germline, V is missing 5 bases and J is missing 8 bases, with 7 bases of the junction outside any gene match. The germline V gene encodes CDR1 MNHEY and CDR2 SVGAGI. Sequencing used peripheral blood, obtained before any cancer treatment. The chain employs TRBV6-5 and TRBJ1-2, with 8 central nucleotides matching TRBD1. This sequence was found in a woman aged 40 to 75 with stage I lung adenocarcinoma. Read as DNA, the sequence is TGTGCCAGCAGTCCCATACAGGGGGGCGGCTACACCTTC. This sequence encodes CASSPIQGGGYTF.